The 30 T cell receptor beta chains reported below all come from one sample, sequenced in a study of T cells after yellow fever vaccination (dated by TCRdb to between 2019 and 2020). The library was built by means of 5' RACE. The instrument was an Illumina HiSeq 2500. TCRdb handled the public reads itself, with Q25 trimming in fastp and clone calling in MiXCR, and kept productive beta chains. Entries are consolidated by CDR3 protein sequence, retaining the most common genes and DNA. Here the sample has some 150,000 distinct CDR3 sequences; about 6.2% occur a single time. The ten largest clones take up more than 0.6% of the sample. The sample's treatment or condition, from its label and the paper: live attenuated yellow fever vaccine strain. Sample: CD4+ T cells sorted from PBMCs, taken 10 days after the yellow fever booster vaccination. The receptor set was obtained from a man aged 25 to 45 who received the YFV17D yellow fever vaccine.

This clonotype has a count of ten or more. The gene calls are TRBV6-2 or TRBV6-3 and TRBJ2-1; D remains unclear. The germline gives CDR1 MNHEY, CDR2 SVGEGT. CDR3 length: 13 residues. V lost 8 bases and J 6 bases, leaving 14 bases between the germline ends. CDR3 region: CASASLKANEQFF. In DNA, the CDR3 is TGTGCCAGCGCCTCCCTCAAGGCCAATGAGCAGTTCTTC.

The V call is TRBV5-1, the J call TRBJ2-5, with a weak D call TRBD1 (5 bases). V lost 4 bases to trimming and J lost 3 bases, with 10 bases between them. There are 13 residues in the CDR3. CDR1 is SGHRS and CDR2 is YFSETQ in the germline V gene. For the CDR3, the DNA is TGCGCCAGCAGCGTCAGGGCTGAAGAGACCCAGTACTTC. Its protein is CASSVRAEETQYF.

This clonotype was seen ten or more times. The chain couples TRBV7-9 to TRBJ1-2; no reliable D call. CDR1 and CDR2 (germline): SEHNR, FQNEAQ (reference sequence). Trimming pared 1 base from V and 4 bases from J, leaving 7 bases between. The CDR3 extends over 13 amino acids. In DNA form, the CDR3 reads TGTGCCAGCAGCTTAGTCAGAGGCTATGGCTACACCTTC. It encodes CASSLVRGYGYTF. The complete variable domain, with remaining parts taken from reference TRBV7-9 and TRBJ1-2, reads DTGVSQNPRHKITKRGQNVTFRCDPISEHNRLYWYRQTLGQGPEFLTYFQNEAQLEKSRLLSDRFSAERPKGSFSTLEIQRTEQGDSAMYLCASSLVRGYGYTFGSGTRLTVV.

This clonotype has at least ten counts. The chain uses TRBV7-9 and TRBJ2-7; D is possibly TRBD1 (6 bases). CDR1 is SEHNR, CDR2 FQNEAQ, per germline (reference sequence). V gave up 3 bases and J gave up 7 bases, with 10 bases separating them. This CDR3 is built from 12 residues. CDR3 DNA sequence: TGTGCCAGCAGCTTCACAGGGACAGAGCAGTACTTC. It yields the protein CASSFTGTEQYF.

This clonotype was counted ten times or more. The chain combines TRBV20-1 with TRBJ2-7, with D possibly called TRBD1 or TRBD2 (5 bases each). Germline V gene lookup returns CDR1 DFQATT and CDR2 SNEGSKA (reference sequence). V was cut by 0 bases and J by 1 base, with 16 bases left in between. The CDR3 runs 16 residues. CDR3 region: CSARELAERGSYEQYF. The CDR3, as DNA: TGCAGTGCTAGAGAGCTCGCCGAGAGGGGATCCTACGAGCAGTACTTC.

This clonotype was recorded many times. The chain links TRBV9 to TRBJ2-1, with D unclear. V was pared by 3 bases and J by 11 bases, with 9 bases between. CDR3 length equals 11 residues. Germline lookup yields CDR1 SGDLS and CDR2 YYNGEE. DNA for the CDR3: TGTGCCAGCAGCGCCCTTTACCAGCAGTTCTTC. As protein: CASSALYQQFF. The whole variable domain, filled in from reference TRBV9 and TRBJ2-1, reads DSGVTQTPKHLITATGQRVTLRCSPRSGDLSVYWYQQSLDQGLQFLIQYYNGEERAKGNILERFSAQQFPDLHSELNLSSLELGDSALYFCASSALYQQFFGPGTRLTVL.

This clonotype was observed at least ten times. The chain links TRBV5-1 to TRBJ1-1; tentatively, D is TRBD1 (6 bases). Germline V gives CDR1 SGHRS, CDR2 YFSETQ. The CDR3 covers 13 residues. With 4 bases removed from V and 6 bases from J, the gap between germline ends came to 13 bases. The CDR3 spells CASSLGQSAEAFF. CDR3 nucleotides: TGCGCCAGCAGCCTCGGACAGTCTGCTGAAGCTTTCTTT.

This clonotype occurred many times. The CDR3 protein is CAISEERAGSAKNIQYF. In DNA form, the CDR3 reads TGTGCCATCAGTGAAGAGAGAGCGGGTTCAGCCAAAAACATTCAGTACTTC. The chain uses TRBV10-3 and TRBJ2-4, with TRBD2 as a possible D gene (6 bases). The CDR3 runs 17 residues. V lost 3 bases and J 0 bases, leaving 15 bases between the germline ends. Germline CDR1 ENHRY, CDR2 SYGVKD.

This clonotype was recorded many times. CDR3: CASSLGWGQYF. The CDR3 DNA follows: TGTGCCAGCAGTCTAGGGTGGGGGCAGTATTTT. The chain has TRBV25-1 and TRBJ2-3; D is unclear. V shed 5 bases and J shed 11 bases, with 11 bases lying between them. Germline V gene lookup returns CDR1 MGHDK and CDR2 SYGVNS. This CDR3 has 11 residues.

This clonotype was recorded a few times. The CDR3 loop is CSVDQGTDEQYF. In DNA form, the CDR3 reads TGCAGCGTTGATCAGGGTACCGACGAGCAGTACTTC. The genes are TRBV29-1 and TRBJ2-7; tentative D call: TRBD1 (5 bases). Germline CDR1 reads SQVTM; CDR2 reads ANQGSEA. The CDR3 runs to 12 residues. The V and J ends lost 3 bases and 5 bases respectively, with 11 bases between them.

The table lists this clonotype with many counts. The chain joins TRBV7-9 to TRBJ2-2; D is possibly TRBD1 (6 bases). Germline CDR1 is SEHNR and CDR2 is FQNEAQ (reference sequence). The ends were cut back, 5 bases at V and 9 bases at J, with 16 bases in the middle. CDR3 length: 14 amino acids. CDR3 coding DNA: TGTGCCAGCAGCCGCCAGGGGACGGACTGGGAGCTGTTTTTT. Residues: CASSRQGTDWELFF.

This clonotype was found many times. The chain has TRBV10-3 and TRBJ2-1; D is tentatively TRBD1 or TRBD2 (6 bases each). The germline V gene has CDR1 ENHRY and CDR2 SYGVKD. The CDR3 length is 14 residues. Trimming took 0 bases from V and 9 from J, leaving 12 bases between them. The CDR3 here is CAISESTRGVEQFF. CDR3 nucleotide sequence: TGTGCCATCAGTGAGTCGACTAGGGGGGTTGAGCAGTTCTTC.

This clonotype was detected many times. The chain recombines TRBV18 with TRBJ2-2; 7 bases are a match to TRBD1. The germline gives CDR1 KGHSH, CDR2 LQKENI. The CDR3 has 15 residues. Losses at the gene ends were 5 bases for V and 5 bases for J; bases not matched to a gene: 8. The CDR3 sequence is CASSTLQGTTGELFF. The DNA for the CDR3 is TGTGCCAGCTCAACCTTACAGGGGACGACCGGGGAGCTGTTTTTT.

This clonotype was observed at least ten times. The J gene is TRBJ2-2, the V gene TRBV20-1; 7 bases are a match to TRBD2. The germline V gene encodes CDR1 DFQATT and CDR2 SNEGSKA (reference sequence). Trimming cost V 0 bases and J 2 bases; bases outside gene matches: 3. CDR3 length: 15 amino acids. CDR3 sequence (DNA): TGCAGTGCTAGAGATGGCGGGAGCAACACCGGGGAGCTGTTTTTT. It translates to CSARDGGSNTGELFF.

This clonotype was observed at least ten times. V and J are TRBV20-1 and TRBJ1-2; D might be TRBD1 (5 bases). V gave up 6 bases and J gave up 4 bases, with 18 bases separating them. The CDR3 is 14 amino acids. Germline V gene sequence: CDR1 DFQATT, CDR2 SNEGSKA (reference sequence). The CDR3 DNA is TGCAGTGCCAGGGACCACGGGGGGATCTATGGCTACACCTTC. Translated, it gives CSARDHGGIYGYTF.

This clonotype was counted ten times or more. The gene calls are TRBV6-1 and TRBJ2-7; possible D gene TRBD1, 5 bases. Between the trimmed V and J ends, which lost 7 bases and 3 bases, there was a span of 16 bases. The CDR3 loop spans 14 amino acids. Germline CDR1 is MNHNS and CDR2 is SASEGT. CDR3 nucleotides: TGTGCCAGCACCCCGGGCCAGGGCATCTACGAGCAGTACTTC. Translating gives CASTPGQGIYEQYF.

This clonotype appeared many times. The chain combines TRBV10-2 with TRBJ1-4; TRBD1 is a possible D gene (5 bases). The CDR3 is 14 residues long. Trimming removed 3 bases from V and 5 bases from J, with 10 bases in between. Germline V lookup: CDR1 WSHSY, CDR2 SAAADI. For the CDR3, the DNA is TGCGCCAGCAGTGATGGGGCTTGGAATGAAAAACTGTTTTTT. Its protein product is CASSDGAWNEKLFF.

On this clonotype itself: This may be a read error, as it is one base from a much larger clone. The chain is built from TRBV3-1 and TRBJ2-1; 7 bases are shared with TRBD2. The length of the CDR3 is 15 residues. The germline V gene has CDR1 LGHDT and CDR2 YNNKEL (reference sequence). The CDR3, as DNA: TGTGCCGGCAGCCAAGGAGCGGGAACTTACAATGAGCAGTTCTTC. This translates into CAGSQGAGTYNEQFF.

This clonotype was detected many times. The genes are TRBV20-1 and TRBJ1-4; 8 bases map to TRBD1. Germline lookup yields CDR1 DFQATT and CDR2 SNEGSKA (reference sequence). J lost 8 bases, V lost 2 bases, and 7 bases had no gene match. The CDR3 contains 14 residues. The DNA of the CDR3 is TGCAGTGCTAGATCAGGACAGGGTCAAGAAAAACTGTTTTTT. It yields the protein CSARSGQGQEKLFF.

There are many counts of this clonotype. The chain uses TRBV29-1 and TRBJ2-5, with a possible D match to TRBD1 (6 bases). V shed 6 bases and J shed 5 bases, with 13 bases lying between them. There are 12 residues in the CDR3. The germline CDR1 and CDR2 sequences are SQVTM and ANQGSEA. The CDR3 DNA is TGCAGCGTGAAACAGGGTACCGAGACCCAGTACTTC. Translated: CSVKQGTETQYF.

This clonotype was seen repeatedly, ten times or more. The chain employs TRBV4-3 and TRBJ2-1; D is perhaps TRBD1 or TRBD2 (5 bases each). The CDR3 is 15 amino acids. Trimming stripped 0 bases from V and 9 bases from J, with 15 bases between. CDR1 and CDR2 from the germline V gene are LGHNA and YSLEER. CDR3 residues: CASSQDLGRGGEQFF. CDR3 DNA: TGCGCCAGCAGCCAAGACTTGGGACGGGGCGGTGAGCAGTTCTTC.

The chain uses TRBV4-3 and TRBJ2-1; 7 nucleotides agree with TRBD1. The J segment lost 9 bases and the V segment lost 4 bases, leaving 6 bases of the junction unmatched. CDR3 size: 13 residues. Germline loops: CDR1 LGHNA, CDR2 YSLEER. The CDR3 sequence is CASSLTQGTEQFF. The CDR3 nucleotides are TGCGCCAGCAGCCTAACACAGGGGACTGAGCAGTTCTTC.

At least ten counts were recorded for this clonotype. V is TRBV12-3 or TRBV12-4 and J is TRBJ2-1; 11 nucleotides line up with TRBD2. The CDR3 contains 15 residues. V was pared by 5 bases and J by 10 bases, with 10 bases of the junction left unmatched. The CDR3, as DNA: TGTGCCAGCAGTCCCTGGGTAGCGGGAGGGAAAGAGCAGTTCTTC. Translating it yields CASSPWVAGGKEQFF.

This clonotype appeared many times. This sequence joins TRBV5-6 and TRBJ1-1; 8 positions agree with TRBD1. V lost 2 bases, J lost 5 bases, and 5 bases stayed unmatched. The CDR3 is 14 residues long. The V gene's germline CDR1 is SGHDT and CDR2 YYEEEE. The CDR3 loop is CASSFPDRVTEAFF. The CDR3 nucleotides read TGTGCCAGCAGCTTCCCGGACAGGGTGACTGAAGCTTTCTTT.

This clonotype was detected many times. The rearrangement uses TRBV9 and TRBJ2-1; no definite D call. The V end was cut by 4 bases, the J end by 10 bases, with 18 bases between. The CDR3 length is 14 residues. Germline V gives CDR1 SGDLS, CDR2 YYNGEE. CDR3 bases: TGTGCCAGCAGCTCGCTGGTGGTGGGCTCGGAGCAGTTCTTC. This codes for CASSSLVVGSEQFF.

This clonotype was picked up many times. The chain uses TRBV27 and TRBJ1-1, with D possibly TRBD1 on 5 matching bases. The germline V and J ends were trimmed by 0 bases and 6 bases, with 8 bases remaining between them. CDR1 and CDR2 (germline): MNHEY, SMNVEV (reference sequence). This CDR3 is 13 amino acids long. The CDR3 region has the DNA TGTGCCAGCAGTTTATCCGGGACCGCTGAAGCTTTCTTT. Translation gives CASSLSGTAEAFF.

This clonotype was seen many times. The chain recombines TRBV14 with TRBJ2-3, with D perhaps matching TRBD2 (5 bases). The CDR3 runs 14 residues. Between the trimmed V and J ends, which lost 1 base and 7 bases, there was a span of 12 bases. Looked up from germline, CDR1 is SGHDN and CDR2 is FVKESK. The CDR3 region is CASSQGREGNTQYF. The CDR3 DNA reads as TGTGCCAGCAGCCAAGGACGCGAGGGAAATACGCAGTATTTT.

This clonotype was counted many times. This chain connects TRBV5-1 to TRBJ1-1, with 10 bases identical to TRBD1. Germline loops: CDR1 SGHRS, CDR2 YFSETQ. The V gene end was trimmed by 0 bases and the J gene end by 4 bases; junction bases not matched to a gene: 3. The CDR3 has 15 residues. CDR3 sequence (DNA): TGCGCCAGCAGCTTGGAAGGGACAGGGGTCACTGAAGCTTTCTTT. Its protein product is CASSLEGTGVTEAFF. The full variable domain, in which reference TRBV5-1 and TRBJ1-1 provide the parts outside the CDR3, is KAGVTQTPRYLIKTRGQQVTLSCSPISGHRSVSWYQQTPGQGLQFLFEYFSETQRNKGNFPGRFSGRQFSNSRSEMNVSTLELGDSALYLCASSLEGTGVTEAFFGQGTRLTVV.

For this clonotype: A single base separates this from a much larger clone, so it may be a read error. The V and J genes are TRBV5-1 and TRBJ1-1; TRBD1 aligns across 7 bases. The V gene's germline CDR1 is SGHRS and CDR2 YFSETQ. The CDR3 contains 13 residues. CDR3 DNA: TGCGCCAGCAGCTGGGGACAGAACACTGGAGCTTTCTTT. Translating gives CASSWGQNTGAFF.

This clonotype was seen a handful of times. The CDR3 sequence is CASSFWGAGTDTQYF. CDR3 DNA: TGCGCCAGCAGCTTTTGGGGTGCTGGCACAGATACGCAGTATTTT. The rearrangement links TRBV5-1 to TRBJ2-3, with no clear D. V lost 2 bases and J 1 base, leaving 11 bases between the germline ends. The CDR3 is 15 residues long. Germline loops: CDR1 SGHRS, CDR2 YFSETQ.